This T cell receptor (beta chain) was identified in a study of T cells in localized non-small cell lung cancer. Regarding the study as a whole: Among the top 100 tumor clones, a median around 50 appeared in adjacent lung. Uninvolved adjacent lung showed higher T cell clonality than tumor. Tumor samples were not multi-region, leaving intratumor heterogeneity unexcluded.

The length of the CDR3 is 15 residues. Deletions cut 4 bases from V and 0 bases from J, with 10 bases between. CDR1 is ENHRY, CDR2 SYGVKD, per germline. This clone came up a few times. Its antigen is unknown. The protocol was immunoSEQ multiplex PCR, while the TCRdb copy is restricted to in-frame clones and leaves out a portion. This sample carries about 51,000 clones, 80% to 85% of them seen once, and the ten largest clones take roughly a sixth. Sequencing used peripheral blood mononuclear cells, obtained before any cancer treatment. V usage is TRBV10-3 and J usage is TRBJ1-5; no clear D gene. The source is a man aged 35 to 69 with stage III lung adenocarcinoma. The CDR3 loop reads CAISGSDYSNQPQHF. The CDR3 DNA reads TGTGCCATCAGTGGGTCAGATTATAGCAATCAGCCCCAGCATTTT.